This TCR beta chain was obtained from a study of blood T cell repertoires in COVID-19. As for the study in general: Sources were T cells, B-cell-depleted T cells, or PBMCs; the material itself was cDNA or gDNA.

This clone showed up just a few times. As originally analysed: How many nucleated cells were present was estimated from reference gene primer amplification. Sequenced by immunoSEQ multiplex PCR; TCRdb stores in-frame clones only, minus some. V, J and clone size derive from that table, while D and trimming were established from the DNA sequence. This sample has fewer than 300,000 clones, with roughly 87% found just once. V was cut by 5 bases and J by 2 bases, with 9 bases left in between. The CDR3 spans 13 residues. Germline lookup yields CDR1 MNHEY and CDR2 SVGEGT. Input material: peripheral blood. This receptor was obtained from a human donor in a cohort sampled during active COVID-19. This sequence joins TRBV6-2 or TRBV6-3 and TRBJ1-2, with D possibly being TRBD1 (6 bases). The chain's CDR3 is CASSLQGNYGYTF. CDR3 DNA: TGTGCCAGCAGTCTACAGGGCAACTATGGCTACACCTTC.